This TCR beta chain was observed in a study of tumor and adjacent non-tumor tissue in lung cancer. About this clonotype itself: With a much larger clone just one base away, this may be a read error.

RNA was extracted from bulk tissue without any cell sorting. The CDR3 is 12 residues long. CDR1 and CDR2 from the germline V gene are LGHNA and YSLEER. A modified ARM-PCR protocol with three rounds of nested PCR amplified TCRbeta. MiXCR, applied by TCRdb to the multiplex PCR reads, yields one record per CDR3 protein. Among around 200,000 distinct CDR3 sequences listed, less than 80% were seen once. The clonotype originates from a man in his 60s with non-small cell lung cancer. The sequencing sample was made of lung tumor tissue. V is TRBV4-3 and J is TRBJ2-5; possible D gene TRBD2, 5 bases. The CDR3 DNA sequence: TGCGCCAGCAGCCAGGGGAGCGAGATCCAGTACTTC. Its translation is CASSQGSEIQYF.